This T cell receptor beta chain originates from a study of shared clonotypes between healthy human individuals. Turning to the study itself: The donor pool was made up of a couple of women and a few men aged 18 to 49. Study results and caveats: It was only blood that was sampled, and tissue repertoires likely differ.

Sequencing used immunoSEQ multiplex PCR; TCRdb keeps in-frame clones, though not all of them. The sample includes roughly 500,000 clones, 70% to 85% of them seen just once. Comments on this clone: Its antigen is unidentified.

Adults of Caucasian background living in Nashville, Tennessee made up all donors. Germline CDR1 reads SNHLY; CDR2 reads FYNNEI. The CDR3 consists of 14 residues. The germline V and J ends were trimmed by 4 bases and 7 bases, with 13 bases remaining between them. The chain joins TRBV2 to TRBJ1-4, with D unresolved. This TCR derives from a woman in her thirties or forties in good health. Some clones in this sample may be carry-over from other donors' samples. The sample comprised PBMCs. CDR3 in amino acids: CASSGGGFREKLFF. CDR3 DNA sequence: TGTGCCAGCAGTGGTGGAGGGTTTCGTGAAAAACTGTTTTTT.